Shown below are 16 T cell receptor beta chains from a single sample sequenced in a study of CXCR3-negative and CXCR3-positive naive CD8 T cells. The study, taken as a whole, reports: Relative to CXCR3-negative naive cells, CXCR3-positive naive cells had more hydrophobic TRB CDR3s.

Which antigens these TCRs recognize remains unknown. Libraries of TRB cDNA were made by 5' RACE and carried UMIs. TCRdb derives one entry per CDR3 protein from the 5' RACE reads, leaving out DNA. Found here are around 140,000 distinct CDR3 sequences; the top ten clones hold roughly 0.39%. Sequenced material: naive CXCR3+ CD8+ T cells from blood. Described subset: CD45RO-CCR7+CD27+CD95- naive CD8+ T cells expressing CXCR3 (TNR3+). The receptor set was obtained from a human donor in good health. Some clones in this sample may be carry-over from other donors' samples.

CDR3 region: CASSQDTNYGYTF. The chain combines TRBV4-1 with TRBJ1-2. This CDR3 region has 13 residues. CDR1 and CDR2 (germline): MGHRA, YSYEKL.

The chain joins TRBV4-1 to TRBJ2-7; absent DNA, TCRdb's TRBD1 call cannot be checked. The CDR3 is 17 residues long. Germline CDR1 and CDR2: MGHRA and YSYEKL. This CDR3 reads CASSQGPPGTSTYEQYF.

The chain recombines TRBV20-1 with TRBJ2-1; TCRdb names TRBD2, which stays unverified in the absence of DNA. The CDR3 contains 14 residues. The germline CDR1 and CDR2 sequences are DFQATT and SNEGSKA (reference sequence). CDR3 loop: CSARVAASYNEQFF.

The chain has TRBV21-1 and TRBJ1-4; the D call of TRBD1 rests on TCRdb alone, since no DNA is present to check it. TRBV21-1 is designated a pseudogene. This CDR3 region has 15 residues. The chain's CDR3 is CASSTPPGRNEKLFF.

This sequence joins TRBV10-3 and TRBJ2-1; TCRdb designates TRBD2, a call that cannot be tested without DNA. The CDR3 spans 15 residues. Per the germline V gene, CDR1 is ENHRY and CDR2 is SYGVKD. This CDR3 reads CATQTSGNLGDEQFF.

The V call is TRBV29-1, the J call TRBJ1-1; the D call from TCRdb, TRBD1, cannot be confirmed without DNA. CDR1 and CDR2 (germline): SQVTM, ANQGSEA. This CDR3 comprises 17 residues. CDR3 protein: CSVEEGSGAKGSTEAFF.

V is TRBV4-2 and J is TRBJ2-5; the D call of TRBD2 rests on TCRdb alone, since no DNA is present to check it. Germline V gene sequence: CDR1 LGHNA, CDR2 YNFKEQ. This CDR3 has 17 residues. The CDR3: CASSDRVDSGPQETQYF.

V gene TRBV7-9 combines with J gene TRBJ2-7; the D call from TCRdb, TRBD1, cannot be confirmed without DNA. In germline, CDR1 is SEHNR, CDR2 FQNEAQ (reference sequence). CDR3 length: 15 residues. CDR3 residues: CASSLVLDRVDEQYF.

The chain recombines TRBV29-1 with TRBJ1-1. CDR3 length equals 13 residues. Germline lookup yields CDR1 SQVTM and CDR2 ANQGSEA. The CDR3 is CSVEGRSNTEAFF. Using reference TRBV29-1 and TRBJ1-1 for the parts outside the CDR3, the full variable domain is SAVISQKPSRDICQRGTSLTIQCQVDSQVTMMFWYRQQPGQSLTLIATANQGSEATYESGFVIDKFPISRPNLTFSTLTVSNMSPEDSSIYLCSVEGRSNTEAFFGQGTRLTVV.

The chain links TRBV20-1 to TRBJ2-7; absent DNA, TCRdb's TRBD1 call cannot be checked. CDR1 and CDR2 from the germline V gene are DFQATT and SNEGSKA (reference sequence). The CDR3 has 14 amino acids. The CDR3 region is CSARPTTGLYEQYF.

The V call is TRBV21-1, the J call TRBJ1-3. TRBV21-1 is recorded as a pseudogene. The CDR3 spans 19 residues. CDR3 in amino acids: CASSKGLRREAVERNTIYF.

The gene calls are TRBV24-1 and TRBJ2-3. This CDR3 has 13 amino acids. Germline loops: CDR1 KGHDR, CDR2 SFDVKD. The CDR3 sequence is CATSDGIRDTQYF.

The rearrangement uses TRBV28 and TRBJ2-7; TCRdb proposes TRBD2, but this gene call is untestable without DNA. Germline CDR1 reads MDHEN; CDR2 reads SYDVKM. The CDR3 loop spans 16 amino acids. The CDR3 reads CASSLVPSGRAYEQYF.

The gene calls are TRBV20-1 and TRBJ2-7; no DNA is available, so the TRBD1 call from TCRdb remains unchecked. The CDR3 runs 15 residues. Germline assignment: CDR1 DFQATT and CDR2 SNEGSKA (reference sequence). CDR3 loop: CSARLRTGKTYEQYF.

The chain joins TRBV4-3 to TRBJ2-1; checking the TCRdb D call of TRBD1 is not possible without DNA. The germline CDR1 and CDR2 sequences are LGHNA and YSLEER. The CDR3 is 13 amino acids. CDR3 protein: CASSQVQGSEQFF.

The chain combines TRBV6-6 with TRBJ2-1; the D call from TCRdb, TRBD1, cannot be confirmed without DNA. Germline assignment: CDR1 MNHNY and CDR2 SVGAGI (reference sequence). The CDR3 runs to 16 residues. This chain's CDR3 is CASSYRQGSSYNEQFF.